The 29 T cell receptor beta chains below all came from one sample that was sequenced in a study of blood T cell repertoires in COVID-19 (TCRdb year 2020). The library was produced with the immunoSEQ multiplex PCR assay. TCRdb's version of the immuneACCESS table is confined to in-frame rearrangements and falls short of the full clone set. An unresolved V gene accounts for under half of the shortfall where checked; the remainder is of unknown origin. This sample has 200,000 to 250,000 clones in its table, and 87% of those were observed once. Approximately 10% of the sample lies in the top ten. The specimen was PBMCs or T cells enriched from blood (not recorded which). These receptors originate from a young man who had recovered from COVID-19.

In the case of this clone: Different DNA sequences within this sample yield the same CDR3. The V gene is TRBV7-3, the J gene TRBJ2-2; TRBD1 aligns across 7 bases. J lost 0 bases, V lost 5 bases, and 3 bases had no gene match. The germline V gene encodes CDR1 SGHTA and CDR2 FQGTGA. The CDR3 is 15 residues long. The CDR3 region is CASSPTGTNTGELFF. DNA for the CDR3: TGTGCCAGCAGCCCGACAGGGACGAACACCGGGGAGCTGTTTTTT.

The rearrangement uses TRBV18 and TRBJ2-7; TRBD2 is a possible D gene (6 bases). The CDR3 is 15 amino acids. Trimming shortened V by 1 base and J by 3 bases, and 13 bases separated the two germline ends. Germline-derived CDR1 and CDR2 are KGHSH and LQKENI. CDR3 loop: CASSPRGEALYEQYF. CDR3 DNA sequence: TGTGCCAGCTCACCACGGGGGGAGGCCCTCTACGAGCAGTACTTC.

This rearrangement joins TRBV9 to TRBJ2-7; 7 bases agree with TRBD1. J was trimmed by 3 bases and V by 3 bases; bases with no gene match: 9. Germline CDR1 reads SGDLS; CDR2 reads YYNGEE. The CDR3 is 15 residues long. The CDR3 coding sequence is TGTGCCAGCAGCGAGGGGGTGGGGACAGACTACGAGCAGTACTTC. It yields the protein CASSEGVGTDYEQYF.

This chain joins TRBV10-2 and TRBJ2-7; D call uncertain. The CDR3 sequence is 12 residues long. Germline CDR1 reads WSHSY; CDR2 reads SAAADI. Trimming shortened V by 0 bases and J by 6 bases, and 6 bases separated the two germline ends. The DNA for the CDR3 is TGCGCCAGCAGTGAGTCGGCCACCGAGCAGTACTTC. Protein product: CASSESATEQYF.

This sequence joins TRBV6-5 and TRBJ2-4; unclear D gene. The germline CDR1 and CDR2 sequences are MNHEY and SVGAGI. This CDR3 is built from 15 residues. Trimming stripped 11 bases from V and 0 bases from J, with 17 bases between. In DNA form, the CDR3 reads TGTGCCGTATCCCGTGAGAAGCTAGCCAAAAACATTCAGTACTTC. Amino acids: CAVSREKLAKNIQYF.

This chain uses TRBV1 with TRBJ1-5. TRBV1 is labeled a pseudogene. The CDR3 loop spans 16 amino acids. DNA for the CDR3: TGCACCAGCAGCCACCCGGGAGGAGCCCTCAATCAGCCCCAGCATTTT. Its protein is CTSSHPGGALNQPQHF.

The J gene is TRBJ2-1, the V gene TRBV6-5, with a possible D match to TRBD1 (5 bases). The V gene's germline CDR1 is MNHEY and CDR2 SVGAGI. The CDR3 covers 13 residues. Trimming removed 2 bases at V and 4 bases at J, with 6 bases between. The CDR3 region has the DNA TGTGCCAGCAGTTACGGGGCGTACAATGAGCAGTTCTTC. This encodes CASSYGAYNEQFF.

CDR3 coding DNA: TGTGCCAGCAGTTTCGCGGCTACTGGGGCCAACGTCCTGACTTTC. Translating it yields CASSFAATGANVLTF. This rearrangement joins TRBV28 to TRBJ2-6, with no clear D. The CDR3 totals 15 residues. The germline V gene has CDR1 MDHEN and CDR2 SYDVKM. V lost 3 bases and J 2 bases, leaving 8 bases between the germline ends.

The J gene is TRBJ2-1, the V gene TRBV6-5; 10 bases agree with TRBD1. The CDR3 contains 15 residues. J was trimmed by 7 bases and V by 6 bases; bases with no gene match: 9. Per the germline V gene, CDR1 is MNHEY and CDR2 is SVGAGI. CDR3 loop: CASRPGQGGTNEQFF. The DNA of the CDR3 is TGTGCCAGCAGGCCCGGACAGGGGGGAACAAATGAGCAGTTCTTC.

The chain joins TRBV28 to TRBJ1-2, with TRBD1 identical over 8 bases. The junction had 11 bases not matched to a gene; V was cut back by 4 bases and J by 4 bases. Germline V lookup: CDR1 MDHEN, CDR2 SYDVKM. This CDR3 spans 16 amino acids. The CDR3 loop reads CASSSEPGQGSYGYTF. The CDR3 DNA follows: TGTGCCAGCAGTTCTGAACCTGGACAGGGATCCTATGGCTACACCTTC.

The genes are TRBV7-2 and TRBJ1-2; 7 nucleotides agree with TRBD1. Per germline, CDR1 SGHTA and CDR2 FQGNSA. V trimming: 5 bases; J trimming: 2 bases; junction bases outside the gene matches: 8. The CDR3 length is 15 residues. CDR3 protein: CASSRPGQANYGYTF. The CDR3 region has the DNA TGTGCCAGCAGCCGGCCTGGACAGGCCAACTATGGCTACACCTTC.

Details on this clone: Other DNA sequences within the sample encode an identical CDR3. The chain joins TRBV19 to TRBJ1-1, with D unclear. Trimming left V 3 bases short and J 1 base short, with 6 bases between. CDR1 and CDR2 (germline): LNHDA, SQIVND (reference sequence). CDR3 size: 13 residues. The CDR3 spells CASSIRENTEAFF. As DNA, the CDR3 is TGTGCCAGTAGTATCCGGGAGAACACTGAAGCTTTCTTT.

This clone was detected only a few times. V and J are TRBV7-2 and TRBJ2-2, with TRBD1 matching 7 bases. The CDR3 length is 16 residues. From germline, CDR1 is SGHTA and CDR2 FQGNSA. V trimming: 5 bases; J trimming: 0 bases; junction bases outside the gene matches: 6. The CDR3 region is CASSHRGTPNTGELFF. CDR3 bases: TGTGCCAGCAGCCACAGGGGAACACCGAACACCGGGGAGCTGTTTTTT. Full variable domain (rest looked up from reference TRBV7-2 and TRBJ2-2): GAGVSQSPSNKVTEKGKDVELRCDPISGHTALYWYRQSLGQGLEFLIYFQGNSAPDKSGLPSDRFSAERTGGSVSTLTIQRTQQEDSAVYLCASSHRGTPNTGELFFGEGSRLTVL.

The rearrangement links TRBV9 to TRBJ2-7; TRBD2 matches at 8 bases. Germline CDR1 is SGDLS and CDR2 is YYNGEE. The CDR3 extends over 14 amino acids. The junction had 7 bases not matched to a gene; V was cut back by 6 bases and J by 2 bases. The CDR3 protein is CASNQAGATYEQYF. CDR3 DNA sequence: TGTGCCAGCAACCAAGCGGGGGCTACCTACGAGCAGTACTTC. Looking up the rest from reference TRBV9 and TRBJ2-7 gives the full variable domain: DSGVTQTPKHLITATGQRVTLRCSPRSGDLSVYWYQQSLDQGLQFLIQYYNGEERAKGNILERFSAQQFPDLHSELNLSSLELGDSALYFCASNQAGATYEQYFGPGTRLTVT.

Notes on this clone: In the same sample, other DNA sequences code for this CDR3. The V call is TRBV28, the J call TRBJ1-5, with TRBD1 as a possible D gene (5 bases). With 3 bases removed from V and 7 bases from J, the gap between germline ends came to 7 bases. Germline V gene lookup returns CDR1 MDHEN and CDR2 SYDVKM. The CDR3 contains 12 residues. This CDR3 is CASSFSGQPQHF. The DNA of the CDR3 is TGTGCCAGCAGTTTCTCAGGGCAGCCCCAGCATTTT.

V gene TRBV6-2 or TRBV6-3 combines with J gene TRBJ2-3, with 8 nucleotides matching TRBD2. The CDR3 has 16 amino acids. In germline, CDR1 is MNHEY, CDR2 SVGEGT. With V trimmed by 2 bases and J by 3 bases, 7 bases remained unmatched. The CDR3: CASSYSLAGGTDTQYF. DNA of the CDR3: TGTGCCAGCAGTTACAGTCTGGCGGGGGGAACAGATACGCAGTATTTT.

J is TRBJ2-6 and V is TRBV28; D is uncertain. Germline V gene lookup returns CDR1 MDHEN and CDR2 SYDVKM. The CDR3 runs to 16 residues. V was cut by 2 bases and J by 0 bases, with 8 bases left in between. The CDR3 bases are TGTGCCAGCAGTTTAGGCAGAAGCTCTGGGGCCAACGTCCTGACTTTC. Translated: CASSLGRSSGANVLTF.

The CDR3 is CAWGGQSYNSPLHF. Here the CDR3 DNA reads TGTGCCTGGGGGGGACAGTCTTATAATTCACCCCTCCACTTT. V usage is TRBV30 and J usage is TRBJ1-6, with 7 bases identical to TRBD1. J gave up 4 bases and V 5 bases, and 5 bases lay outside the gene matches. CDR1 is GTSNPN, CDR2 SVGIG, per germline (reference sequence). This CDR3 spans 14 amino acids.

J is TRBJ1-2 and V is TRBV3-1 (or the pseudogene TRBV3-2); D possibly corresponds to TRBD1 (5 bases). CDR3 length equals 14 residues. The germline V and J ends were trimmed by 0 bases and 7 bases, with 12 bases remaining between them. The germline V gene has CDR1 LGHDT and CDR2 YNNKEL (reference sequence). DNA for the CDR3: TGTGCCAGCAGCCAAGATGGGGCCAGGGTTGGCTACACCTTC. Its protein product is CASSQDGARVGYTF.

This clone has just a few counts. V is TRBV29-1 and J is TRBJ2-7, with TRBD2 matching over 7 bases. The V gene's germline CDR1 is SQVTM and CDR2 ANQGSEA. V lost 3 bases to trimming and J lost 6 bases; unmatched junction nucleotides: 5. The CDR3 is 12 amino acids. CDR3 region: CSVEVGGFEQYF. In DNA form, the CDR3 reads TGCAGCGTTGAGGTCGGGGGGTTCGAGCAGTACTTC.

This CDR3 reads CASSQAFLAGGRTTYEQYF. The CDR3 DNA is TGTGCCAGCAGCCAAGCATTTTTAGCGGGGGGCCGAACAACCTACGAGCAGTACTTC. The rearrangement uses TRBV14 and TRBJ2-7; 10 bases match TRBD2. Germline V gene data show CDR1 as SGHDN and CDR2 as FVKESK. V shed 1 base, J shed 2 bases, and the junction held 14 bases outside the gene matches. This CDR3 is built from 19 residues.

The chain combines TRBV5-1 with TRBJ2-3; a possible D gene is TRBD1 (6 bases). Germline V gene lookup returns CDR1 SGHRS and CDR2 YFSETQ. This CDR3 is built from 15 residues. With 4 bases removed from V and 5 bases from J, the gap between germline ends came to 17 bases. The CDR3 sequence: CASSLRGRGLDTQYF. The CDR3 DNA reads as TGCGCCAGCAGCCTCCGTGGCAGGGGTTTAGATACGCAGTATTTT.

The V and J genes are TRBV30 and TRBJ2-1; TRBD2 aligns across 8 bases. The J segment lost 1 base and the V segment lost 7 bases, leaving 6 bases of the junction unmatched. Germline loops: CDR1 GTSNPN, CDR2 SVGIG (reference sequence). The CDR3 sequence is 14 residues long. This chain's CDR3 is CAYLLAGSYNEQFF. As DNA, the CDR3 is TGTGCCTACCTCCTAGCGGGTTCCTACAATGAGCAGTTCTTC. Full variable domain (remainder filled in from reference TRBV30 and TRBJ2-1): SQTIHQWPATLVQPVGSPLSLECTVEGTSNPNLYWYRQAAGRGLQLLFYSVGIGQISSEVPQNLSASRPQDRQFILSSKKLLLSDSGFYLCAYLLAGSYNEQFFGPGTRLTVL.

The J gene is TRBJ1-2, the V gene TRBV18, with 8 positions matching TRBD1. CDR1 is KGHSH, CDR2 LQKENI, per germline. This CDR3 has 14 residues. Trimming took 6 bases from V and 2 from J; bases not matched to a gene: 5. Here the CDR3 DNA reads TGTGCCAGCTCGCAGGGACAGGCAAACTATGGCTACACCTTC. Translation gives CASSQGQANYGYTF.

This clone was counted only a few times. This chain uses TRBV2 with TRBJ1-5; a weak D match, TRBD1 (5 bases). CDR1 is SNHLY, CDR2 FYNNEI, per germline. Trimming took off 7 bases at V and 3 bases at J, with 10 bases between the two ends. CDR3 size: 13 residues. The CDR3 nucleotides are TGTGCCAGCACTGGACAATTCAATCAGCCCCAGCATTTT. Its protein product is CASTGQFNQPQHF.

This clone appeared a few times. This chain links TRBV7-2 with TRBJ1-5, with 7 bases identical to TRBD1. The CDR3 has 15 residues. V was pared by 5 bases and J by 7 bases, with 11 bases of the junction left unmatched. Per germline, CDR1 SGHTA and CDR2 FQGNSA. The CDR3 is CASSPIDRAGQPQHF. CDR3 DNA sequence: TGTGCCAGCAGCCCGATCGACAGGGCAGGCCAGCCCCAGCATTTT.

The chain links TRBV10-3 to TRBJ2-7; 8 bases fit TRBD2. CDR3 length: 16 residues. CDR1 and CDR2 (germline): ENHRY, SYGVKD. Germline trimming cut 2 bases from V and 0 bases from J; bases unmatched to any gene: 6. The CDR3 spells CAISEGISGSSYEQYF. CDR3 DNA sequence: TGTGCCATCAGTGAGGGGATCAGCGGGAGCTCCTACGAGCAGTACTTC.

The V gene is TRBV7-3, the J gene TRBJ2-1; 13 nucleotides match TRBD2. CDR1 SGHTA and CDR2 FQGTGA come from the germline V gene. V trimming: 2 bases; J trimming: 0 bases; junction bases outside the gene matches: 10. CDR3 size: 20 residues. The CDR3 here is CASSLGPGTSGEGSYNEQFF. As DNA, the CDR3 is TGTGCCAGCAGCTTAGGACCCGGGACTAGCGGGGAGGGCTCCTACAATGAGCAGTTCTTC.

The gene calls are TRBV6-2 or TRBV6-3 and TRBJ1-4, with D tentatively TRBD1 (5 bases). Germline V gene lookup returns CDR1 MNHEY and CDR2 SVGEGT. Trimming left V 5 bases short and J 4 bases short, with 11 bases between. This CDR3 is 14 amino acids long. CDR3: CASSRNRINEKLFF. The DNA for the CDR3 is TGTGCCAGCAGTCGAAACAGGATTAATGAAAAACTGTTTTTT.